A single sample gave rise to the 24 T cell receptor beta chains below, sequenced in a study of blood T cell repertoires in COVID-19. TCRdb's table, derived via immunoSEQ multiplex PCR, lists solely in-frame clones and lacks some. This sample has fewer than 300,000 clones, with about 90% found just once. Specimen: peripheral blood. These receptors were taken from a person aged 18 to 30 with COVID-19, enrolled during active disease.

The rearrangement links TRBV11-2 to TRBJ2-3; 12 positions match TRBD2. The CDR3 covers 17 residues. Germline CDR1 SGHAT, CDR2 FQNNGV. The V segment lost 5 bases and the J segment 0 bases; nucleotides outside the gene matches: 6. CDR3 nucleotide sequence: TGTGCCAGCAGCGAGATTGGGACTAGCGGGAGCACAGATACGCAGTATTTT. Protein: CASSEIGTSGSTDTQYF.

The V and J genes are TRBV5-6 and TRBJ1-1; D is perhaps TRBD1 (6 bases). CDR1 and CDR2 (germline): SGHDT, YYEEEE. V lost 5 bases and J lost 1, with 12 bases in between. The CDR3 covers 14 residues. The CDR3 coding sequence is TGTGCCAGCAGGTTACAGGGCTCGAACACTGAAGCTTTCTTT. It specifies CASRLQGSNTEAFF. The full variable domain, its missing parts supplied by reference TRBV5-6 and TRBJ1-1, is DAGVTQSPTHLIKTRGQQVTLRCSPKSGHDTVSWYQQALGQGPQFIFQYYEEEERQRGNFPDRFSGHQFPNYSSELNVNALLLGDSALYLCASRLQGSNTEAFFGQGTRLTVV.

This rearrangement joins TRBV14 to TRBJ1-2, with D possibly TRBD1 on 6 matching bases. Germline V gene sequence: CDR1 SGHDN, CDR2 FVKESK. The germline V and J ends were trimmed by 2 bases and 8 bases, with 15 bases remaining between them. This CDR3 spans 14 amino acids. Here the CDR3 reads CASSQRAAGEGYTF. The CDR3 nucleotides read TGTGCCAGCAGCCAAAGAGCGGCAGGGGAAGGCTACACCTTC.

The chain has TRBV5-1 and TRBJ2-3, with D tentatively TRBD1 (5 bases). Trimming took 0 bases from V and 0 from J, leaving 8 bases between them. In germline, CDR1 is SGHRS, CDR2 YFSETQ. This CDR3 spans 15 amino acids. The DNA for the CDR3 is TGCGCCAGCAGCTTGGGACAGACTAGCACAGATACGCAGTATTTT. Amino acid sequence: CASSLGQTSTDTQYF.

The rearrangement uses TRBV28 and TRBJ1-5; 8 nucleotides align to TRBD1. Germline-derived CDR1 and CDR2 are MDHEN and SYDVKM. With V trimmed by 6 bases and J by 5 bases, 15 bases remained unmatched. The CDR3 is 17 residues long. For the CDR3, the DNA is TGTGCCAGCAGAACGCACTACGGACAGGGCCTGGATCAGCCCCAGCATTTT. Residues: CASRTHYGQGLDQPQHF.

The V and J genes are TRBV10-3 and TRBJ1-1; D is perhaps TRBD1 (5 bases). CDR3 length: 11 residues. Germline V gene lookup returns CDR1 ENHRY and CDR2 SYGVKD. Trimming shortened V by 6 bases and J by 7 bases, and 9 bases separated the two germline ends. The CDR3 DNA sequence: TGTGCCATCAGCGACAGCAATGAAGCTTTCTTT. Protein product: CAISDSNEAFF.

The chain couples TRBV1 to TRBJ2-2; the D call of TRBD2 is as the table states it, not checked on the DNA. TRBV1 is assigned pseudogene status. The CDR3 runs to 18 residues. CDR3 coding DNA: TGCACCAGCAGCCACGTCCTAGCGGGAGGCAAGAACACCGGGGAGCTGTTTTTT. Its translation: CTSSHVLAGGKNTGELFF.

This chain uses TRBV14 with TRBJ2-3; 8 nucleotides agree with TRBD1. The V segment lost 4 bases and the J segment 4 bases; nucleotides outside the gene matches: 7. Germline V CDR1 and CDR2: SGHDN, FVKESK. The CDR3 is 15 residues long. CDR3 loop: CASSPQGARADTQYF. CDR3 nucleotide sequence: TGTGCCAGCAGCCCTCAGGGGGCGAGGGCAGATACGCAGTATTTT.

This clone was found a few times. This chain connects TRBV28 to TRBJ1-6; D possibly corresponds to TRBD1 (5 bases). Germline assignment: CDR1 MDHEN and CDR2 SYDVKM. The germline V and J ends were trimmed by 8 bases and 7 bases, with 12 bases remaining between them. The CDR3 runs to 13 residues. CDR3 bases: TGTGCCAGCCGCTTGGGGGGAAATTCACCCCTCCACTTT. The encoded protein is CASRLGGNSPLHF.

The chain combines TRBV5-5 with TRBJ2-7; TRBD1 aligns across 8 bases. Germline V gene lookup returns CDR1 SGHKS and CDR2 YYEKEE (reference sequence). The CDR3 has 15 amino acids. Trimming at V came to 4 bases and at J to 3 bases, leaving 9 bases not matched to a gene. CDR3 protein: CASSQGTGGYYEQYF. CDR3 DNA sequence: TGTGCCAGCAGCCAGGGGACAGGAGGCTACTACGAGCAGTACTTC.

This chain links TRBV9 with TRBJ2-1; TRBD1 aligns across 7 bases. With V trimmed by 4 bases and J by 7 bases, 2 bases remained unmatched. CDR3 length: 12 residues. CDR1 and CDR2 from the germline V gene are SGDLS and YYNGEE. Here the CDR3 reads CASSIQGNEQFF. CDR3 coding DNA: TGTGCCAGCAGCATACAGGGGAATGAGCAGTTCTTC.

The chain has TRBV7-8 and TRBJ1-1; no clear D. Germline CDR1 SGHVS, CDR2 FQNEAQ. V was trimmed by 2 bases and J by 8 bases, leaving 18 bases between them. The CDR3 contains 15 residues. CDR3 residues: CASSLRGGMQVEAFF. The CDR3 nucleotides read TGTGCCAGCAGCTTAAGAGGAGGGATGCAGGTCGAAGCTTTCTTT.

The rearrangement uses TRBV7-9 and TRBJ2-4; 7 bases map to TRBD1. V shed 5 bases, J shed 8 bases, and the junction held 6 bases outside the gene matches. The CDR3 loop spans 13 amino acids. Germline V gene data show CDR1 as SEHNR and CDR2 as FQNEAQ (reference sequence). CDR3 nucleotides: TGTGCCAGCAGCCTACAGGGGAACGACATTCAGTACTTC. This translates into CASSLQGNDIQYF.

This chain uses TRBV6-7 with TRBJ2-7; tentatively, D is TRBD2 (6 bases). TRBV6-7 belongs to the ORF category, with a function that is uncertain. The CDR3 covers 15 residues. The V end lost 2 bases, the J end lost 7 bases, and 18 bases lay between the germline ends. CDR3 coding DNA: TGTGCCAGCAGTTACCCGGGACTGCCTTTTCATGAGCAGTACTTC. It encodes CASSYPGLPFHEQYF.

The chain recombines TRBV5-1 with TRBJ2-1; 9 nucleotides align to TRBD2. The CDR3 sequence is 18 residues long. V was pared by 7 bases and J by 4 bases, with 18 bases of the junction left unmatched. Per germline, CDR1 SGHRS and CDR2 YFSETQ. The CDR3 loop reads CASQAGGVLARIYNEQFF. The CDR3 bases are TGCGCCAGCCAGGCGGGGGGGGTACTAGCGAGAATTTACAATGAGCAGTTCTTC.

This clone is a singleton in its sample. The chain combines TRBV13 with TRBJ2-3; tentative D call: TRBD2 (5 bases). Germline CDR1 PRHDT, CDR2 FYEKMQ (reference sequence). V dropped 8 bases and J dropped 4 bases, with 10 bases sitting between them. The CDR3 length is 12 residues. CDR3: CASVPGADTQYF. The CDR3 DNA reads TGTGCCAGCGTCCCCGGGGCAGATACGCAGTATTTT.

This clone was recorded once. The chain employs TRBV13 and TRBJ2-3; 9 bases agree with TRBD2. The germline CDR1 and CDR2 sequences are PRHDT and FYEKMQ (reference sequence). Unmatched junction bases numbered 9, after V lost 0 bases and J lost 2 bases. The CDR3 sequence is 18 residues long. CDR3 nucleotides: TGTGCCAGCAGCTTAGGAGGCTGGCGGGAGGGGAACACAGATACGCAGTATTTT. This codes for CASSLGGWREGNTDTQYF.

The chain recombines TRBV3-1 (or the pseudogene TRBV3-2) with TRBJ2-1; 9 bases line up with TRBD2. This CDR3 contains 15 residues. With 3 bases clipped from V and 8 bases from J, the junction kept 8 bases outside the gene matches. CDR1 and CDR2 from the germline V gene are LGHDT and YNNKEL (reference sequence). The CDR3 region has the DNA TGTGCCAGCAGCCAGACTAGCGGTGGGGGGTATGAGCAGTTCTTC. Amino acid sequence: CASSQTSGGGYEQFF.

The chain has TRBV7-8 and TRBJ2-1, with 10 bases aligning to TRBD2. In germline, CDR1 is SGHVS, CDR2 FQNEAQ. The CDR3 is 15 residues long. The J segment lost 7 bases and the V segment lost 2 bases, leaving 5 bases of the junction unmatched. The CDR3 sequence: CASSLIKREGNEQFF. CDR3 DNA sequence: TGTGCCAGCAGCTTAATTAAGCGGGAGGGGAATGAGCAGTTCTTC.

The V call is TRBV28, the J call TRBJ1-1, with a weak D call TRBD1 (6 bases). Trimming left V 5 bases short and J 10 bases short, with 17 bases between. CDR1 is MDHEN and CDR2 is SYDVKM in the germline V gene. The CDR3 has 13 amino acids. CDR3 sequence (DNA): TGTGCCAGCAGTAAACAGGGAAGGTGGGGAGCTTTCTTT. Amino acids: CASSKQGRWGAFF. The whole variable domain, filled in from reference TRBV28 and TRBJ1-1, reads DVKVTQSSRYLVKRTGEKVFLECVQDMDHENMFWYRQDPGLGLRLIYFSYDVKMKEKGDIPEGYSVSREKKERFSLILESASTNQTSMYLCASSKQGRWGAFFGQGTRLTVV.

This chain uses TRBV5-4 with TRBJ1-1, with D unclear. The V end was cut by 0 bases, the J end by 0 bases, with 3 bases between. Germline V CDR1 and CDR2: SGHNT, YYREEE (reference sequence). The CDR3 loop spans 13 amino acids. Here the CDR3 reads CASSLDMNTEAFF. The CDR3 DNA reads as TGTGCCAGCAGCTTGGATATGAACACTGAAGCTTTCTTT.

The DNA of the CDR3 is TGTGCCAGCAGTTACCGGGGTACTAGCACAGATACGCAGTATTTT. This translates into CASSYRGTSTDTQYF. V usage is TRBV6-5 and J usage is TRBJ2-3, with D perhaps matching TRBD2 (5 bases). The germline CDR1 and CDR2 sequences are MNHEY and SVGAGI. V was shortened by 2 bases and J by 0 bases, with 9 bases between the two germline ends. The CDR3 runs to 15 residues.

This chain joins TRBV24-1 and TRBJ2-2, with 9 bases identical to TRBD1. This CDR3 has 17 residues. Germline lookup yields CDR1 KGHDR and CDR2 SFDVKD. V was clipped by 5 bases and J by 4 bases; unmatched bases: 10. For the CDR3, the DNA is TGTGCCACCAGTGGAATACAGGGGGCTGGTAGCACCGGGGAGCTGTTTTTT. As protein: CATSGIQGAGSTGELFF.

The chain uses TRBV27 and TRBJ2-3, with a possible D match to TRBD2 (6 bases). The germline V gene encodes CDR1 MNHEY and CDR2 SMNVEV (reference sequence). This CDR3 spans 15 amino acids. Trimming removed 6 bases at V and 6 bases at J, with 19 bases between. CDR3 sequence (DNA): TGTGCCAGCAGGGAACTCCGGGACTCCCCCGATACGCAGTATTTT. The encoded protein is CASRELRDSPDTQYF.